This T cell receptor beta chain was identified during a study of blood T cell repertoires in COVID-19. Study-wide context: Researchers got acute and convalescent COVID-19 samples from the United States, Italy and Spain. T cells, B-cell-depleted T cells, or PBMCs provided the cDNA or gDNA that served as material.

CDR1 and CDR2 from the germline V gene are SGHRS and YFSETQ. The CDR3 loop spans 16 amino acids. V lost 4 bases and J lost 0, with 16 bases in between. Authors' methods: Amplification with reference gene primers provided the estimates of nucleated cell counts. TCRdb's copy holds only in-frame clones and misses some; the assay was immunoSEQ multiplex PCR. The DNA gave D and trimming, while V, J and clone size come from that table. This sample yields roughly 30,000 clones, of which around 85% are seen a single time; around 16% belongs to the top ten. The TCR was taken from an older woman with acute or convalescent COVID-19. This chain links TRBV5-1 with TRBJ1-2; a possible D gene is TRBD1 (6 bases). Specimen: peripheral blood. CDR3 in amino acids: CASSPGGGVTNYGYTF. CDR3 coding DNA: TGCGCCAGCAGCCCTGGAGGGGGGGTAACTAACTATGGCTACACCTTC. The full variable domain, completed using reference TRBV5-1 and TRBJ1-2, is KAGVTQTPRYLIKTRGQQVTLSCSPISGHRSVSWYQQTPGQGLQFLFEYFSETQRNKGNFPGRFSGRQFSNSRSEMNVSTLELGDSALYLCASSPGGGVTNYGYTFGSGTRLTVV.